Listed below are T cell receptor beta chains from one sample, sequenced in a study of T cells in Graves' hyperthyroidism and ophthalmopathy. In TCRdb, the multiplex PCR reads were re-called with MiXCR into one record per CDR3 protein. This table holds roughly 630,000 distinct CDR3 sequences, 15% to 18% found once. The sample comprised blood. These receptors were taken from a woman aged 30 to 39 with Graves' hyperthyroidism. The CDR3 runs from the conserved cysteine through the conserved F or W. The D gene is left open where the match is weak. A clone size is listed for some rows: how often the clone was seen (once, few, many), or a class if it is expanded.

d_call: TRBD2; v_call: TRBV20-1; j_call: TRBJ2-3; clone_size: few; cdr3_nt: TGCAGTGCCCCAGCGGGAGCCTGGGATACGCAGTATTTT; cdr3_aa: CSAPAGAWDTQYF
d_call: TRBD2; v_call: TRBV29-1; j_call: TRBJ2-1; clone_size: few; cdr3_nt: TGCAGCGTAAAGATAGCGGGAGGGCCTGTCTCTCCCGTGGAGCAGTTCTTC; cdr3_aa: CSVKIAGGPVSPVEQFF
d_call: -; v_call: TRBV6-5; j_call: TRBJ1-2; clone_size: -; cdr3_nt: TGTGCCAGCAGTTACTCCACGACGGGAGCCTATGGCTACACCTTC; cdr3_aa: CASSYSTTGAYGYTF
d_call: -; v_call: TRBV5-5; j_call: TRBJ2-7; clone_size: -; cdr3_nt: TGTGCCAGCAGCTTGGTGGAGGAGTCCTACGAGCAGTACTTC; cdr3_aa: CASSLVEESYEQYF
d_call: TRBD2; v_call: TRBV7-9; j_call: TRBJ2-7; clone_size: few; cdr3_nt: TGTGCCAGCAGCTTCAAGCGGGGGTATTCCTACGAGCAGTACTTC; cdr3_aa: CASSFKRGYSYEQYF
d_call: -; v_call: TRBV6-2/TRBV6-3; j_call: TRBJ1-1; clone_size: many; cdr3_nt: TGTGCCAGCAGTTACCCCGTCATGGGAAACACTGAAGCTTTCTTT; cdr3_aa: CASSYPVMGNTEAFF
d_call: TRBD1; v_call: TRBV20-1; j_call: TRBJ2-1; clone_size: many; cdr3_nt: TGCAGTGCTCGCTTTAGAAGGACAGGGCCCGACACATATGAGCAGTTCTTC; cdr3_aa: CSARFRRTGPDTYEQFF
d_call: TRBD2; v_call: TRBV28; j_call: TRBJ2-7; clone_size: many; cdr3_nt: TGTGCCAGTATAGCGGGATGGACCTACGAGCAGTACTTC; cdr3_aa: CASIAGWTYEQYF
d_call: -; v_call: TRBV20-1; j_call: TRBJ2-7; clone_size: many; cdr3_nt: TGCAGTGCTAGAGATTGGACAGGGAGGGCCTACGAGCAGTACTTC; cdr3_aa: CSARDWTGRAYEQYF
d_call: -; v_call: TRBV11-2; j_call: TRBJ2-7; clone_size: many; cdr3_nt: TGTGCCAGCAGCCGCTACTTAGCGGATTACGAGCAGTACTTC; cdr3_aa: CASSRYLADYEQYF
d_call: TRBD1; v_call: TRBV12-3/TRBV12-4; j_call: TRBJ1-5; clone_size: many; cdr3_nt: TGTGCCAGCAGTATGGCGGGACAGGGGATTAATCAGCCCCAGCATTTT; cdr3_aa: CASSMAGQGINQPQHF
d_call: TRBD2; v_call: TRBV5-1; j_call: TRBJ2-1; clone_size: few; cdr3_nt: TGCGCCAGCAGGTCTAGCGGAGTAAACAATGAGCAGTTCTTC; cdr3_aa: CASRSSGVNNEQFF
d_call: TRBD1; v_call: TRBV7-9; j_call: TRBJ1-2; clone_size: many; cdr3_nt: TGTGCCAGCAGCTGGGACAGGTCCAGCGGCTACACCTTC; cdr3_aa: CASSWDRSSGYTF
d_call: TRBD2; v_call: TRBV9; j_call: TRBJ2-1; clone_size: -; cdr3_nt: TGTGCCAGCAGCGTGCAAGCGGGAGTAAATGAGCAGTTCTTC; cdr3_aa: CASSVQAGVNEQFF
d_call: -; v_call: TRBV30; j_call: TRBJ1-1; clone_size: many; cdr3_nt: TGTGCCTGGATACGAGGGACTGAAGCTTTCTTT; cdr3_aa: CAWIRGTEAFF
d_call: -; v_call: TRBV5-5; j_call: TRBJ1-2; clone_size: -; cdr3_nt: TGTGCCAGCAAGGGCGTATCGGGTTATGGCTACACCTTC; cdr3_aa: CASKGVSGYGYTF
d_call: TRBD1; v_call: TRBV27; j_call: TRBJ2-2; clone_size: many; cdr3_nt: TGTGCCAGCATCGGACAGGGGGCTGCCGGGGAGCTGTTTTTT; cdr3_aa: CASIGQGAAGELFF
d_call: TRBD2; v_call: TRBV2; j_call: TRBJ2-2; clone_size: many; cdr3_nt: TGTGCCAGCGTGGGCATTAGCGGGATAATTACCGGGGAGCTGTTTTTT; cdr3_aa: CASVGISGIITGELFF
d_call: -; v_call: TRBV30; j_call: TRBJ1-4; clone_size: -; cdr3_nt: TGTGCCTGGACTGGGGCCGGGGCAACTAATGAAAAACTGTTTTTT; cdr3_aa: CAWTGAGATNEKLFF
d_call: TRBD2; v_call: TRBV12-3/TRBV12-4; j_call: TRBJ2-6; clone_size: few; cdr3_nt: TGTGCCAGCAGTAATACTGGGACTACCATCTCTGGGGCCAACGTCCTGACTTTC; cdr3_aa: CASSNTGTTISGANVLTF
d_call: TRBD1; v_call: TRBV25-1; j_call: TRBJ2-7; clone_size: few; cdr3_nt: TGTGCCAGCAGTGAATATGGGACAGGGGTTGACGAGCAGTACTTC; cdr3_aa: CASSEYGTGVDEQYF
d_call: -; v_call: TRBV27; j_call: TRBJ2-1; clone_size: -; cdr3_nt: TGTGCCAGCAGCGGGTCCGGGGTTGAGCAGTTCTTC; cdr3_aa: CASSGSGVEQFF
d_call: TRBD1; v_call: TRBV28; j_call: TRBJ2-7; clone_size: many; cdr3_nt: TGTGCCAGCAGGGGAACCGGGACAGTCAAGGGCGAGCAGTACTTC; cdr3_aa: CASRGTGTVKGEQYF
d_call: -; v_call: TRBV28; j_call: TRBJ2-1; clone_size: many; cdr3_nt: TGTGCCAGCACCAACGGAGGGTTAGGGAATGAGCAGTTCTTC; cdr3_aa: CASTNGGLGNEQFF
d_call: TRBD1; v_call: TRBV10-3; j_call: TRBJ1-2; clone_size: -; cdr3_nt: TGTGCCATCAGTGGAGAACCGACAGGGGGCAATGGCTACACCTTC; cdr3_aa: CAISGEPTGGNGYTF
d_call: -; v_call: TRBV6-6; j_call: TRBJ1-2; clone_size: few; cdr3_nt: TGTGCCAGCAGTTACTCGACTGGGGCGCTTCTTGGCTACACCTTC; cdr3_aa: CASSYSTGALLGYTF
d_call: -; v_call: TRBV6-5; j_call: TRBJ1-1; clone_size: few; cdr3_nt: TGTGCCAGCAGTTACAAGGCGGTTGAAGCTTTCTTT; cdr3_aa: CASSYKAVEAFF
d_call: -; v_call: TRBV9; j_call: TRBJ2-3; clone_size: few; cdr3_nt: TGTGCCAGCAGCCGATCGGACTCTCTCACAGATACGCAGTATTTT; cdr3_aa: CASSRSDSLTDTQYF
d_call: -; v_call: TRBV4-2; j_call: TRBJ1-3; clone_size: -; cdr3_nt: TGTGCCAGCAGCCAACCAGCAGCCTCTGGAAACACCATATATTTT; cdr3_aa: CASSQPAASGNTIYF
d_call: TRBD2; v_call: TRBV4-1; j_call: TRBJ2-5; clone_size: few; cdr3_nt: TGCGCCAGCAGCCAAGACTGGGAGCGGGAGGGAAAGACCCAGTACTTC; cdr3_aa: CASSQDWEREGKTQYF
d_call: -; v_call: TRBV12-3/TRBV12-4; j_call: TRBJ1-4; clone_size: few; cdr3_nt: TGTGCCAGCAGCTTGACAGGCCAAACTAATGAAAAACTGTTTTTT; cdr3_aa: CASSLTGQTNEKLFF
d_call: TRBD1; v_call: TRBV6-2/TRBV6-3; j_call: TRBJ1-5; clone_size: few; cdr3_nt: TGTGCCAGCCTTTCGGCAGGGGGCCTTCAGCCCCAGCATTTT; cdr3_aa: CASLSAGGLQPQHF
d_call: -; v_call: TRBV29-1; j_call: TRBJ1-1; clone_size: -; cdr3_nt: TGCAGCGTCCAGGGGAGCACTGAAGCTTTCTTT; cdr3_aa: CSVQGSTEAFF
d_call: -; v_call: TRBV29-1; j_call: TRBJ2-6; clone_size: -; cdr3_nt: TGCAGCGTTGAAAAGGCAACGACCGGGGCCAACGTCCTGACTTTC; cdr3_aa: CSVEKATTGANVLTF
d_call: -; v_call: TRBV30; j_call: TRBJ2-1; clone_size: many; cdr3_nt: TGTGCCTGGAGTGTCGGATCGGGAAATTACAATGAGCAGTTCTTC; cdr3_aa: CAWSVGSGNYNEQFF
d_call: TRBD2; v_call: TRBV19; j_call: TRBJ2-1; clone_size: few; cdr3_nt: TGTGCCAGTAGTTATACTGGGGGGGATACCGGATACAATGAGCAGTTCTTC; cdr3_aa: CASSYTGGDTGYNEQFF
d_call: TRBD1; v_call: TRBV18; j_call: TRBJ2-7; clone_size: many; cdr3_nt: TGTGCCAGCTCCCCAACCGACAGGGGCGAGCAGTACTTC; cdr3_aa: CASSPTDRGEQYF
d_call: -; v_call: TRBV4-1; j_call: TRBJ2-2; clone_size: -; cdr3_nt: TGCGCCAGCAGCCGCTCCGGGACTGCGAACACCGGGGAGCTGTTTTTT; cdr3_aa: CASSRSGTANTGELFF
d_call: TRBD2; v_call: TRBV20-1; j_call: TRBJ2-4; clone_size: -; cdr3_nt: TGCAGTGCTGCGAGCGGGAGGAATCAGTACTTC; cdr3_aa: CSAASGRNQYF
d_call: -; v_call: TRBV5-1; j_call: TRBJ1-2; clone_size: many; cdr3_nt: TGCGCCAGCAGCTTGCGGGCGCAGGCTAACTATGGCTACACCTTC; cdr3_aa: CASSLRAQANYGYTF
d_call: -; v_call: TRBV6-1; j_call: TRBJ1-5; clone_size: -; cdr3_nt: TGTGCCAGCAGTTCCCATCGGGAGGGTAATCAGCCCCAGCATTTT; cdr3_aa: CASSSHREGNQPQHF
d_call: TRBD2; v_call: TRBV24-1; j_call: TRBJ2-1; clone_size: many; cdr3_nt: TGTGCCACCAGTGAAACTAGCGGGAGCTCCTACAATGAGCAGTTCTTC; cdr3_aa: CATSETSGSSYNEQFF
d_call: TRBD2; v_call: TRBV7-9; j_call: TRBJ2-2; clone_size: -; cdr3_nt: TGTGCCAGCAGTGACCCGCAGGGGGACTCTATCCTAGCGGGAGTAAACGGGGAGCTGTTTTTT; cdr3_aa: CASSDPQGDSILAGVNGELFF
d_call: TRBD2; v_call: TRBV30; j_call: TRBJ2-7; clone_size: many; cdr3_nt: TGTGCCCGCCAGTCGGGAGGGGGTTCCTACGAGCAGTACTTC; cdr3_aa: CARQSGGGSYEQYF
d_call: -; v_call: TRBV20-1; j_call: TRBJ2-3; clone_size: many; cdr3_nt: TGCAGTGCTCATTTCGAATCAGATACGCAGTATTTT; cdr3_aa: CSAHFESDTQYF